Listed here are 17 T cell receptor beta chains from one sample, sequenced in a study of T cell responses to AZD1222 COVID-19 vaccine. Using immunoSEQ multiplex PCR, the repertoire was profiled, and TCRdb retains in-frame clones only, with some absent. The sample shows some 130,000 clones, 84% of them seen only once. Sequenced material: peripheral blood, taken on day 0 of AZD1222 vaccination. These receptors were obtained from an adult in good health.

The chain carries TRBV12-5 and TRBJ2-5; 15 bases are a match to TRBD2. The CDR3 extends over 19 amino acids. After removal of 1 base from V and 1 base from J, the junction contained 7 bases not matched to a gene. Germline V CDR1 and CDR2: LGHNT, FRNRAP. This chain's CDR3 is CASGLGTWTSGGVQETQYF. CDR3 nucleotide sequence: TGTGCTAGTGGTTTGGGGACCTGGACTAGCGGGGGGGTCCAAGAGACCCAGTACTTC.

The chain employs TRBV30 and TRBJ1-2, with 8 bases lining up with TRBD1. The CDR3 totals 17 residues. Unmatched junction bases numbered 13, after V lost 2 bases and J lost 2 bases. CDR1 is GTSNPN, CDR2 SVGIG, per germline (reference sequence). Here the CDR3 DNA reads TGTGCCTGGAGTCCTGATATCCGGGACAGGACAAACTATGGCTACACCTTC. Its protein product is CAWSPDIRDRTNYGYTF.

The chain has TRBV29-1 and TRBJ2-5, with D perhaps TRBD1 or TRBD2 (5 bases each). CDR3 length equals 12 residues. Germline CDR1 and CDR2: SQVTM and ANQGSEA. The germline V and J ends were trimmed by 6 bases and 1 base, with 9 bases remaining between them. The CDR3 protein is CSVRDGQETQYF. In nucleotides, the CDR3 is TGCAGCGTAAGGGACGGCCAAGAGACCCAGTACTTC.

This clone appeared once. Other nucleotide sequences from this sample produce the same CDR3. This chain uses TRBV12-3 or TRBV12-4 with TRBJ2-7; tentative D call: TRBD2 (6 bases). V was cut by 3 bases and J by 3 bases, with 9 bases left in between. The CDR3 has 13 amino acids. CDR3 coding DNA: TGTGCCAGCAGTTTTGGGGGGAACTACGAGCAGTACTTC. As protein: CASSFGGNYEQYF.

For the CDR3, the DNA is TGTGCCAGTAGAGGACAGTTAGCTAACTATGGCTACACCTTC. Translation: CASRGQLANYGYTF. This chain uses TRBV19 with TRBJ1-2; possibly TRBD1 for D (6 bases). Trimming removed 6 bases from V and 0 bases from J, with 11 bases in between. The CDR3 consists of 14 residues. Germline lookup yields CDR1 LNHDA and CDR2 SQIVND (reference sequence).

J is TRBJ1-4 and V is TRBV4-1; TRBD1 agrees at 9 bases. Trimming at V came to 0 bases and at J to 5 bases, leaving 4 bases not matched to a gene. CDR1 and CDR2 (germline): MGHRA, YSYEKL. This CDR3 has 16 residues. The DNA of the CDR3 is TGCGCCAGCAGCCAAGACGCGACAGGGGGAAATGAAAAACTGTTTTTT. This sequence encodes CASSQDATGGNEKLFF.

The V gene is TRBV19, the J gene TRBJ1-5; D is ambiguous. CDR3 length: 15 residues. Germline CDR1 and CDR2: LNHDA and SQIVND (reference sequence). V was trimmed by 2 bases and J by 0 bases, leaving 8 bases between them. CDR3 residues: CASSIREVSNQPQHF. As DNA, the CDR3 is TGTGCCAGTAGTATAAGGGAGGTTAGCAATCAGCCCCAGCATTTT.

The CDR3, as DNA: TGTGCCAGCAGCTTAACGAGGGCTGGAAACACCATATATTTT. It codes for CASSLTRAGNTIYF. The chain has TRBV28 and TRBJ1-3; D gene unclear. Trimming left V 6 bases short and J 2 bases short, with 11 bases between. CDR1 and CDR2 (germline): MDHEN, SYDVKM. This CDR3 comprises 14 residues.

This chain links TRBV5-1 with TRBJ1-2; 11 nucleotides line up with TRBD1. V dropped 1 base and J dropped 6; count of bases not matched to a gene: 5. CDR1 SGHRS and CDR2 YFSETQ come from the germline V gene. This CDR3 is 15 amino acids long. The CDR3 loop is CASSLFGQGADGYTF. DNA for the CDR3: TGCGCCAGCAGCTTGTTCGGACAGGGGGCCGATGGCTACACCTTC.

This clone turned up a few times. The chain is built from TRBV11-2 and TRBJ1-3; D is uncertain. Germline lookup yields CDR1 SGHAT and CDR2 FQNNGV. CDR3 length: 14 residues. Trimming stripped 5 bases from V and 0 bases from J, with 8 bases between. This CDR3 is CASSLVNSGNTIYF. The CDR3 DNA sequence: TGTGCCAGCAGCCTCGTCAACTCTGGAAACACCATATATTTT.

The CDR3 region is CASSEGTQRGKLFF. The CDR3 DNA is TGTGCCAGCAGTGAAGGGACTCAAAGAGGAAAACTGTTTTTT. The V and J genes are TRBV2 and TRBJ1-4; no reliable D call. V lost 1 base, J lost 10 bases, and 13 bases lay in between. From germline, CDR1 is SNHLY and CDR2 FYNNEI. This CDR3 is built from 14 residues. Variable domain in full (rest from reference TRBV2 and TRBJ1-4): EPEVTQTPSHQVTQMGQEVILRCVPISNHLYFYWYRQILGQKVEFLVSFYNNEISEKSEIFDDQFSVERPDGSNFTLKIRSTKLEDSAMYFCASSEGTQRGKLFFGSGTQLSVL.

This clone came up a few times. This chain uses TRBV9 with TRBJ1-2; D unclear. Germline V gene lookup returns CDR1 SGDLS and CDR2 YYNGEE. There are 13 residues in the CDR3. Trimming removed 0 bases from V and 5 bases from J, with 8 bases in between. CDR3 sequence reads: CASSVGREYGYTF. Written as DNA, the CDR3 is TGTGCCAGCAGCGTAGGGAGGGAGTATGGCTACACCTTC.

V gene TRBV6-1 combines with J gene TRBJ1-2, with TRBD1 identical over 8 bases. Germline lookup yields CDR1 MNHNS and CDR2 SASEGT. Trimming cost V 1 base and J 4 bases; bases outside gene matches: 14. The CDR3 runs 18 residues. The CDR3 protein is CASSEVNPWTGQLYGYTF. CDR3 nucleotide sequence: TGTGCCAGCAGTGAAGTTAACCCCTGGACAGGGCAACTCTATGGCTACACCTTC.

This clone has only a few counts. The rearrangement links TRBV5-1 to TRBJ1-1, with D tentatively TRBD1 (5 bases). Germline CDR1 reads SGHRS; CDR2 reads YFSETQ. The V and J ends lost 4 bases and 3 bases respectively, with 13 bases between them. CDR3 length: 14 residues. The CDR3 DNA reads as TGCGCCAGCAGCCCGACGGGGCCCCACACTGAAGCTTTCTTT. Protein product: CASSPTGPHTEAFF.

The rearrangement joins TRBV28 to TRBJ1-2; D uncertain. V shed 9 bases and J shed 1 base, with 12 bases lying between them. This CDR3 comprises 13 residues. Germline values: CDR1 MDHEN, CDR2 SYDVKM. CDR3 sequence (DNA): TGTGCCAGTTTAGAGGACGTTAACTATGGCTACACCTTC. Translating gives CASLEDVNYGYTF.

The rearrangement links TRBV3-1 (or the pseudogene TRBV3-2) to TRBJ2-5, with TRBD2 identical over 12 bases. This CDR3 spans 16 amino acids. CDR1 and CDR2 (germline): LGHDT, YNNKEL (reference sequence). The V gene end was trimmed by 4 bases and the J gene end by 1 base; junction bases not matched to a gene: 4. The CDR3 region has the DNA TGTGCCAGCAGCCCCGCACTAGCGGGGGGCCAAGAGACCCAGTACTTC. Its protein is CASSPALAGGQETQYF.

The chain is built from TRBV5-1 and TRBJ2-7; the D gene is possibly TRBD2 (6 bases). Germline CDR1 and CDR2: SGHRS and YFSETQ. V was cut by 0 bases and J by 0 bases, with 25 bases left in between. The CDR3 sequence is 20 residues long. The CDR3, as DNA: TGCGCCAGCAGCTTGGCGGAGGCGGGGAGAACCAAACGAAGCTCCTACGAGCAGTACTTC. Translation gives CASSLAEAGRTKRSSYEQYF.